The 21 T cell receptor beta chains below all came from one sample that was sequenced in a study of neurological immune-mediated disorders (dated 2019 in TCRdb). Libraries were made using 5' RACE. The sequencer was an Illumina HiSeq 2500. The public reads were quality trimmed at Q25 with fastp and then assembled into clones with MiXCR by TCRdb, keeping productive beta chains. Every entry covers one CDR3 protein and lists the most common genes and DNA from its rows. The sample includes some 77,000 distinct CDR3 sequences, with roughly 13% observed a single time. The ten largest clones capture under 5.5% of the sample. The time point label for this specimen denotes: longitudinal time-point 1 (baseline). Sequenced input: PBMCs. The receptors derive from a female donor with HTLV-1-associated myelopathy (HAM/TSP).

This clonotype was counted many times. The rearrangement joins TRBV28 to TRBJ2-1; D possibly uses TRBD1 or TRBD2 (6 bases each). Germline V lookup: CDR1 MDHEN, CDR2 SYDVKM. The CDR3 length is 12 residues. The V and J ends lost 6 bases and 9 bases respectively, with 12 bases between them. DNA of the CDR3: TGTGCCAGCAGCCTACAGGGAGGTGAGCAGTTCTTC. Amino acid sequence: CASSLQGGEQFF.

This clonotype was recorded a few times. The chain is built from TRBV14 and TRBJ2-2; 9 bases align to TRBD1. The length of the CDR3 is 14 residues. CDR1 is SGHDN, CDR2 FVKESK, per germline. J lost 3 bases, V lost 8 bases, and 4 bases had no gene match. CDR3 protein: CASAGQGYTGELFF. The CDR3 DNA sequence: TGTGCCAGCGCCGGACAGGGGTACACCGGGGAGCTGTTTTTT.

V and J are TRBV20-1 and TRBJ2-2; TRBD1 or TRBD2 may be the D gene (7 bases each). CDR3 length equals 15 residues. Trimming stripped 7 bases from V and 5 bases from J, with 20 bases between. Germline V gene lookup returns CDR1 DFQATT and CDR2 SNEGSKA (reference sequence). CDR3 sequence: CSVLGRGGRTGELFF. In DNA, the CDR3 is TGCAGTGTTCTTGGCAGGGGGGGGAGAACCGGGGAGCTGTTTTTT.

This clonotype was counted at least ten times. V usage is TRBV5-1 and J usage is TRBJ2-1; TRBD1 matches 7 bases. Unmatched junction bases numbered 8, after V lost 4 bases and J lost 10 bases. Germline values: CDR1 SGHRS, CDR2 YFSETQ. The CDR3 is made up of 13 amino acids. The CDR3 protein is CASSRDSGAEQFF. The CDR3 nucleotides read TGCGCCAGCAGCAGGGACAGTGGTGCGGAGCAGTTCTTC. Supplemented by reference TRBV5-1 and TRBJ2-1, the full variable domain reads KAGVTQTPRYLIKTRGQQVTLSCSPISGHRSVSWYQQTPGQGLQFLFEYFSETQRNKGNFPGRFSGRQFSNSRSEMNVSTLELGDSALYLCASSRDSGAEQFFGPGTRLTVL.

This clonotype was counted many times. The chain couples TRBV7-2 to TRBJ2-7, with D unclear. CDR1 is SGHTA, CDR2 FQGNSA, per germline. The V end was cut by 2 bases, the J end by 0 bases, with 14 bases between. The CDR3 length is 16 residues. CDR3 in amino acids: CASSLSLTGNSYEQYF. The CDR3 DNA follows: TGTGCCAGCAGCTTAAGTCTGACTGGGAACTCCTACGAGCAGTACTTC.

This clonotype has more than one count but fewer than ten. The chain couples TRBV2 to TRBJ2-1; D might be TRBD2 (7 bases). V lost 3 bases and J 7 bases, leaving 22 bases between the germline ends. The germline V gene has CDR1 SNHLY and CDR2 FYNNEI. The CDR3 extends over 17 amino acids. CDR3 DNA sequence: TGTGCCAGCAGTGACCCAAAGGTGGGGGGGCAGGGAAATGAGCAGTTCTTC. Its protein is CASSDPKVGGQGNEQFF.

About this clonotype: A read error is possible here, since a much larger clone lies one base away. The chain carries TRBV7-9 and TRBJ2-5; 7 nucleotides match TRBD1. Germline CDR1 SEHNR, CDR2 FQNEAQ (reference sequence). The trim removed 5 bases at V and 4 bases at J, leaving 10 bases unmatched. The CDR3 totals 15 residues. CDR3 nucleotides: TGTGCCAGCAGCCTCGCGACAGGGCCGATAGAGACCCAGTACTTC. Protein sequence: CASSLATGPIETQYF.

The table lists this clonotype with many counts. The CDR3 DNA reads TGTGCCATCGGGGAAGGCGGGGAGCTGTTTTTT. Its protein is CAIGEGGELFF. The V gene is TRBV10-3, the J gene TRBJ2-2; no definite D call. CDR1 and CDR2 (germline): ENHRY, SYGVKD. The V end was cut by 8 bases, the J end by 7 bases, with 8 bases between. The CDR3 has 11 amino acids.

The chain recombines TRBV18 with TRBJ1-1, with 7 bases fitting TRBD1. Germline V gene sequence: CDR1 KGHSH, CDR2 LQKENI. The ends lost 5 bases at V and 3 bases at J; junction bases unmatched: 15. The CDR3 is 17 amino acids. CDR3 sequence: CASSGALQGFMDTEAFF. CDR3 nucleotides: TGTGCCAGCTCAGGGGCCTTACAGGGGTTTATGGACACTGAAGCTTTCTTT.

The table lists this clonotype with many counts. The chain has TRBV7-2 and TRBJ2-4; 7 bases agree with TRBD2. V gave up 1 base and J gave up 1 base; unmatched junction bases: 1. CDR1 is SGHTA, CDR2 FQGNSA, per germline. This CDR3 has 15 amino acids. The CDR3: CASSLVGGAKNIQYF. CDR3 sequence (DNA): TGTGCCAGCAGCTTAGTCGGGGGGGCCAAAAACATTCAGTACTTC.

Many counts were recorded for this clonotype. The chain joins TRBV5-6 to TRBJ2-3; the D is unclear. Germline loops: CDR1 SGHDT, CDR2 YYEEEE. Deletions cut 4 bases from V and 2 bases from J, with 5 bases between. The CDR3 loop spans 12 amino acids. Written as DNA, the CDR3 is TGTGCCAGCAGCGGAACCACAGATACGCAGTATTTT. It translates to CASSGTTDTQYF.

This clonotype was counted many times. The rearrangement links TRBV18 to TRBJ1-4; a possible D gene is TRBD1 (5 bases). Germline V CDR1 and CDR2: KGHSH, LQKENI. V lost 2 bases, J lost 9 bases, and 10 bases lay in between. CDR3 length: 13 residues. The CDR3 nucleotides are TGTGCCAGCTCACCATCGGCAGGGCAAAAACTGTTTTTT. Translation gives CASSPSAGQKLFF.

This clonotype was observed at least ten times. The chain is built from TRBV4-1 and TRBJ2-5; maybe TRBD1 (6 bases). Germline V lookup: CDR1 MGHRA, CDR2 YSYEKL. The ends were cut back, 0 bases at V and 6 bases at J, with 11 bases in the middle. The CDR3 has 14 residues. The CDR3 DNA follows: TGCGCCAGCAGCCAAGAATCCAGGGGACAGACCCAGTACTTC. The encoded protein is CASSQESRGQTQYF.

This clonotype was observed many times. CDR3 region: CASSLTGLTGELFF. CDR3 bases: TGTGCCAGCAGCTTAACAGGGCTCACCGGGGAGCTGTTTTTT. This sequence joins TRBV7-2 and TRBJ2-2; possible D gene TRBD1, 6 bases. Trimming shortened V by 2 bases and J by 4 bases, and 8 bases separated the two germline ends. The germline CDR1 and CDR2 sequences are SGHTA and FQGNSA. The CDR3 has 14 residues.

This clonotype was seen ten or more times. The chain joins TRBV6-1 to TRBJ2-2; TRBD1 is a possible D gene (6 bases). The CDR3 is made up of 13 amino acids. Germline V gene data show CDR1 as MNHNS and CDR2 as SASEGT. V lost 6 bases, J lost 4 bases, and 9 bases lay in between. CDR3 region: CASRTDSTGELFF. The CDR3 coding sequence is TGTGCCAGCAGGACGGACAGCACCGGGGAGCTGTTTTTT.

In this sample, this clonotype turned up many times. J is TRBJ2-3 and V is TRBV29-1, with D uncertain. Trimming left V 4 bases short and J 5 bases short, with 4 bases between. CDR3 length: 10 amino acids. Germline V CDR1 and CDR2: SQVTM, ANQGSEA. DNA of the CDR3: TGCAGCGTTGGGGGAGATACGCAGTATTTT. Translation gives CSVGGDTQYF.

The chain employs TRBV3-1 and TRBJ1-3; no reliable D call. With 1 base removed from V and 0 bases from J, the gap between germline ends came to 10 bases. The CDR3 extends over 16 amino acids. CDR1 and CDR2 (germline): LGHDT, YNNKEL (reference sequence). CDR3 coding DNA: TGTGCCAGCAGCCAAGGGAGACAAGCCTCTGGAAACACCATATATTTT. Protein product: CASSQGRQASGNTIYF.

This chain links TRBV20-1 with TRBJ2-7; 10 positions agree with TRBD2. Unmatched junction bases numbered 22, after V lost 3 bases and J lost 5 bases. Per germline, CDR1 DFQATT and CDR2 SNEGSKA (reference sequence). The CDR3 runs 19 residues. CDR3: CSASLSVRERGGPGDEQYF. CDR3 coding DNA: TGCAGTGCTAGCCTGTCGGTTCGCGAGCGGGGGGGGCCCGGAGACGAGCAGTACTTC.

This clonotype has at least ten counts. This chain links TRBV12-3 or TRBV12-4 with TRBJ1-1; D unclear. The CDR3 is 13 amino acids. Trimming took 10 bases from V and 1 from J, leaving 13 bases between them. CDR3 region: CAITPTKNTEAFF. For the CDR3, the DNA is TGTGCCATTACACCAACCAAGAACACTGAAGCTTTCTTT.

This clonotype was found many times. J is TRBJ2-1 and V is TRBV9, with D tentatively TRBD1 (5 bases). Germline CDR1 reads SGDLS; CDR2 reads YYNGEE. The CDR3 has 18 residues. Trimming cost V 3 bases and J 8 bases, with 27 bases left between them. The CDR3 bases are TGTGCCAGCAGCGAGGGGATGTTGAGACATGGACGGCTAGATGAGCAGTTCTTC. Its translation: CASSEGMLRHGRLDEQFF.

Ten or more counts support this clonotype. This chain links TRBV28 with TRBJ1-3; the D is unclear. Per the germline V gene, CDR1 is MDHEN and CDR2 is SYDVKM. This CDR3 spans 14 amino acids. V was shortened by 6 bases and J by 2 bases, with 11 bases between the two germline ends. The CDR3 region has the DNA TGTGCCAGCAGCCTTGATCGTACTGGAAACACCATATATTTT. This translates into CASSLDRTGNTIYF.